A single TCR beta chain is shown here with its context. Antigen: not known. The record originates from a study of chemoradiotherapy in HPV16-positive cancers. Overall study findings and caveats: HPV-responsive T-cell expansion during chemoradiotherapy was linked to improved recurrence-free survival in HPV16-positive patients.

The CDR3 has 17 amino acids. Per germline, CDR1 SGHVS and CDR2 FQNEAQ. Losses at the gene ends were 5 bases for V and 0 bases for J; bases not matched to a gene: 10. Repertoires were sampled repeatedly during chemoradiotherapy. Assay used: immunoSEQ multiplex PCR; TCRdb lists only in-frame clones, some missing. The sample includes about 53,000 clones, around 90% seen only once; the top ten take roughly 3.3%. The gene calls are TRBV7-8 and TRBJ1-5, with 7 bases that match TRBD1. This material consisted of blood, taken from a patient who underwent chemoradiotherapy. The clonotype originates from a human donor with HPV-associated anogenital cancer. The CDR3 DNA follows: TGTGCCAGCAGCCCGCCAAGACAGGGTTATAGCAATCAGCCCCAGCATTTT. Translated: CASSPPRQGYSNQPQHF.